This TCR beta chain was found in a study of beta chain features in type 1 diabetes. Reverse transcribing all isolated RNA meant expressed TCRB transcripts were sequenced. Clones were sequenced by immunoSEQ multiplex PCR, and TCRdb holds only the in-frame ones, with some missing. This sample yields more than 250,000 clones, of which around 21% are seen a single time; around 0.029% belongs to the top ten. This clone was picked up a small number of times. Its target is not known. Sorting gave populations that all exceeded 95% purity. Findings and limits, study-wide: People with Type 1 diabetes carried modestly yet significantly shorter TCRB CDR3s in all four CD4+ subsets. Patients' naive, central memory and Treg TCRB repertoires seemed closer to one another than those of healthy donors.

This receptor was taken from a woman in her thirties or forties with type 1 diabetes. Input material: naive CD4+ T cells from blood.

CDR3 loop: CASSLLTGQPQHF. The CDR3 nucleotides are TGTGCCAGCAGCTTACTGACGGGTCAGCCCCAGCATTTT. The chain couples TRBV7-2 to TRBJ1-5, with D unresolved. This CDR3 contains 13 residues. Between the trimmed V and J ends, which lost 2 bases and 6 bases, there was a span of 8 bases. Germline CDR1 reads SGHTA; CDR2 reads FQGNSA. The full variable domain, with the rest looked up from reference TRBV7-2 and TRBJ1-5, is GAGVSQSPSNKVTEKGKDVELRCDPISGHTALYWYRQSLGQGLEFLIYFQGNSAPDKSGLPSDRFSAERTGGSVSTLTIQRTQQEDSAVYLCASSLLTGQPQHFGDGTRLSIL.